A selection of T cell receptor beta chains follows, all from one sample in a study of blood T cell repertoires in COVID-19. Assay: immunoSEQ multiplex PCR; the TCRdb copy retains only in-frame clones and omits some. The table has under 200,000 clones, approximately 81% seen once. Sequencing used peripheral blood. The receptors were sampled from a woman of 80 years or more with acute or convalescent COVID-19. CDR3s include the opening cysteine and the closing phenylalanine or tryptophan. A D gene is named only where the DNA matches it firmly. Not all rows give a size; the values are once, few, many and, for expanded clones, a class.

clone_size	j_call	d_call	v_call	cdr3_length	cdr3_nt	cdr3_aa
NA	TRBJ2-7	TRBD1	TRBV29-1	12	TGCAGCGTCGGACAGGGGACGTACGAGCAGTACTTC	CSVGQGTYEQYF
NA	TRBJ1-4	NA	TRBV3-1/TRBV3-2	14	TGTGCCAGCACCCCTAGCTCAACTAATGAAAAACTGTTTTTT	CASTPSSTNEKLFF
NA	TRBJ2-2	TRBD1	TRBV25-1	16	TGTGCCAGCAGTGACCCGCGACAGGGGGCGGCCGGGGAGCTGTTTTTT	CASSDPRQGAAGELFF
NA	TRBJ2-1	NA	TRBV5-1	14	TGCGCCAGCAGCCTCCAGGCGGGCTCTGATGAGCAGTTCTTC	CASSLQAGSDEQFF
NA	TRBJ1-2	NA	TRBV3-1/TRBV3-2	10	TGTGCCAGCAGTACTTGGGGCTACACCTTC	CASSTWGYTF
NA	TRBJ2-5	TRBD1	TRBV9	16	TGTGCCAGCAGCCTCATGGGACAGGGGGCAGAAGAGACCCAGTACTTC	CASSLMGQGAEETQYF
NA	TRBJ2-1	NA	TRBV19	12	TGTGCCAGTAGTATTTTGAGGTCCGAGCAGTTCTTC	CASSILRSEQFF
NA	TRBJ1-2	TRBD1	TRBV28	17	TGTGCCAGCAGTTTACCTGCACCGGGACAGGGGGTTAATGGCTACACCTTC	CASSLPAPGQGVNGYTF
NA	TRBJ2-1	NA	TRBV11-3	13	TGTGCCAGCAGACAGGACAGTTACAATGAGCAGTTCTTC	CASRQDSYNEQFF
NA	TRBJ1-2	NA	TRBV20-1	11	TGCAGTTGGCGTGAGGACTATGGCTACACCTTC	CSWREDYGYTF
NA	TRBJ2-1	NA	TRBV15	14	TGTGCCACCAGCAGAGATACCGGGGGCAATGAGCAGTTCTTC	CATSRDTGGNEQFF
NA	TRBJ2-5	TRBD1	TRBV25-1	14	TGTGCCAGCAGTTCACAGGGGTGGGAAGAGACCCAGTACTTC	CASSSQGWEETQYF
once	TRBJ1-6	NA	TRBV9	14	TGTGCCAGCAGCGTAGGAGGAACCGATTCACCCCTCCACTTT	CASSVGGTDSPLHF
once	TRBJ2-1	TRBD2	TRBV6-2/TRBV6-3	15	TGTGCCAGCAGTTACGGGACTAGCGGTTTCAATGAGCAGTTCTTC	CASSYGTSGFNEQFF
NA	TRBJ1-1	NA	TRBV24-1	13	TGTGCCACCAGGGCCAATCTGAGGACTGAAGCTTTCTTT	CATRANLRTEAFF
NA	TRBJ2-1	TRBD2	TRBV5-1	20	TGCGCCAGTCCTTCCCCGGGACAGCCGACCCTAGCGGGGAATTACAATGAGCAGTTCTTC	CASPSPGQPTLAGNYNEQFF
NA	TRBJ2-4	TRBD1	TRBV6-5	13	TGTGCCAGCACGAGGGGGCTCGGGGACATTCAGTACTTC	CASTRGLGDIQYF
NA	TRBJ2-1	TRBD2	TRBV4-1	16	TGCGCCAGCAGCCTAGAGACTAGCGGGAGATTAAATGAGCAGTTCTTC	CASSLETSGRLNEQFF
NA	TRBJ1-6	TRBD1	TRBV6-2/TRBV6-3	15	TGTGCCAGCAGTTACCCCGGGACAGGGGGTTCACCCCTCCACTTT	CASSYPGTGGSPLHF
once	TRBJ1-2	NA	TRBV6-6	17	TGTGCCAGCAGTCACGACGCGGGGCGACCACCTCGCTATGGCTACACCTTC	CASSHDAGRPPRYGYTF
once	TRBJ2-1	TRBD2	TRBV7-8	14	TGTGCCAGCTCCCTAGCGGGAGTAGTATATGAGCAGTTCTTC	CASSLAGVVYEQFF
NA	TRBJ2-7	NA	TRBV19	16	TGTGCCAGTAGTCCGCAGAGAGGGTTGAGCTCCTACGAGCAGTACTTC	CASSPQRGLSSYEQYF
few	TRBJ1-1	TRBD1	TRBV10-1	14	TGCGCCAGCAGTCGGGACAGGGGATATACTGAAGCTTTCTTT	CASSRDRGYTEAFF
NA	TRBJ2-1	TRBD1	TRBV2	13	TGTGCCAGCAGTCGTAGACAGGGCAATGAGCAGTTCTTC	CASSRRQGNEQFF
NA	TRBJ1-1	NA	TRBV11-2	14	TGTGCCAGCAGCTTCTTGGCCTCGAACACTGAAGCTTTCTTT	CASSFLASNTEAFF
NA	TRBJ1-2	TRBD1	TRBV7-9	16	TGTGCCAGCAGCTTGGAGGGGACAGGGTCCAACTATGGCTACACCTTC	CASSLEGTGSNYGYTF
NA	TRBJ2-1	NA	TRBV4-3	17	TGCGCCAGCAGCCAAGATTCCGGGAGCGGACACTACAATGAGCAGTTCTTC	CASSQDSGSGHYNEQFF